This paragraph covers one T cell receptor beta chain sequence. What it recognizes is unknown. This entry comes from a study of shared clonotypes between healthy human individuals. Background on the study: CD4 naive cells filled three plates per donor, CD4 memory three, CD8 naive two and CD8 memory one.

In germline, CDR1 is SEHNR, CDR2 FQNEAQ (reference sequence). This CDR3 has 11 amino acids. The junction had 7 bases not matched to a gene; V was cut back by 5 bases and J by 13 bases. Study-wide results and caveats: Since donors were few, the genetic and exposure-history diversity represented was limited.

Produced via immunoSEQ multiplex PCR; TCRdb's table is partial and in-frame only. The data show 2 million to 2.5 million clones, 85% to 95% seen once. The sequencing input was naive CD4+ T cells from PBMCs. Sample subset: CD45RA+ positively selected. V is TRBV7-9 and J is TRBJ1-2; 7 nucleotides line up with TRBD1. The receptor comes from a man aged 18 to 29 in good health. Some clones in this sample may be carry-over from other donors' samples. The CDR3 nucleotides read TGTGCCAGCAGCCAGGACAGGATGTGCACCTTC. Translated: CASSQDRMCTF.